The 23 T cell receptor beta chains given below trace back to one sample, sequenced in a study of STAT5B mutations in CD4+ large granular lymphocyte leukemia. TCRdb's table, derived via immunoSEQ multiplex PCR, lists solely in-frame clones and lacks some. The data hold 40,000 or so clones, with over 70% observed a single time. What was sequenced was CD4+ T cells from blood buffy coats. These receptors were taken from a human donor in good health.

This chain connects TRBV13 to TRBJ2-7; 8 bases are shared with TRBD2. With 1 base clipped from V and 1 base from J, the junction kept 0 bases outside the gene matches. The CDR3 sequence is 14 residues long. Germline lookup yields CDR1 PRHDT and CDR2 FYEKMQ (reference sequence). The CDR3 DNA reads as TGTGCCAGCAGCTTAGCGGGAGGGTCCTACGAGCAGTACTTC. Translation: CASSLAGGSYEQYF. The entire variable domain, with the rest obtained from reference TRBV13 and TRBJ2-7, is as follows: AAGVIQSPRHLIKEKRETATLKCYPIPRHDTVYWYQQGPGQDPQFLISFYEKMQSDKGSIPDRFSAQQFSDYHSELNMSSLELGDSALYFCASSLAGGSYEQYFGPGTRLTVT.

The chain joins TRBV5-1 to TRBJ2-1, with D possibly TRBD2 on 5 matching bases. The CDR3 is 15 residues long. The ends were cut back, 1 base at V and 1 base at J, with 9 bases in the middle. The germline CDR1 and CDR2 sequences are SGHRS and YFSETQ. CDR3 sequence reads: CASSLSGPSYNEQFF. The CDR3 DNA is TGCGCCAGCAGCTTGAGCGGACCATCCTACAATGAGCAGTTCTTC.

The rearrangement joins TRBV27 to TRBJ2-2; TRBD1 agrees at 7 bases. V lost 2 bases to trimming and J lost 6 bases; unmatched junction nucleotides: 12. The CDR3 has 17 residues. Germline V gives CDR1 MNHEY, CDR2 SMNVEV (reference sequence). CDR3 DNA sequence: TGTGCCAGCAGTTTAGTCCCAGGACAGGACCCCTCCGGGGAGCTGTTTTTT. It specifies CASSLVPGQDPSGELFF.

Comments on this clone: The germline gene is not matched at one end of the junction; a read error may be the cause. J is TRBJ2-7 and V is TRBV5-4; 9 bases agree with TRBD2. Germline V gene data show CDR1 as SGHNT and CDR2 as YYREEE (reference sequence). CDR3 size: 15 residues. This CDR3 is CASSQGLASAYEQYF. CDR3 nucleotide sequence: TGCGCCAGCAGCCAAGGACTAGCGAGTGCCTACGAGCAGTACTTC. The whole variable domain, filled in from reference TRBV5-4 and TRBJ2-7, reads ETGVTQSPTHLIKTRGQQVTLRCSSQSGHNTVSWYQQALGQGPQFIFQYYREEENGRGNFPPRFSGLQFPNYSSELNVNALELDDSALYLCASSQGLASAYEQYFGPGTRLTVT.

This chain joins TRBV7-9 and TRBJ2-2; D might be TRBD2 (6 bases). Looked up from germline, CDR1 is SEHNR and CDR2 is FQNEAQ (reference sequence). Trimming removed 3 bases at V and 5 bases at J, with 10 bases between. There are 14 residues in the CDR3. The CDR3 DNA reads as TGTGCCAGCAGCTTGTTCCGGGGGACCGGGGAGCTGTTTTTT. This encodes CASSLFRGTGELFF.

The chain uses TRBV15 and TRBJ1-1; D is undetermined. V dropped 4 bases and J dropped 2 bases, with 5 bases sitting between them. The CDR3 length is 12 residues. CDR1 LNHNV and CDR2 YYDKDF come from the germline V gene (reference sequence). CDR3 amino acids: CATSTPNTEAFF. CDR3 DNA sequence: TGTGCCACCAGCACCCCCAACACTGAAGCTTTCTTT. Based on the CDR3 plus reference TRBV15 and TRBJ1-1, the full variable domain is DAMVIQNPRYQVTQFGKPVTLSCSQTLNHNVMYWYQQKSSQAPKLLFHYYDKDFNNEADTPDNFQSRRPNTSFCFLDIRSPGLGDTAMYLCATSTPNTEAFFGQGTRLTVV.

This rearrangement joins TRBV5-1 to TRBJ1-3; 7 positions agree with TRBD1. Losses at the gene ends were 4 bases for V and 1 base for J; bases not matched to a gene: 5. This CDR3 region has 15 residues. Germline CDR1 is SGHRS and CDR2 is YFSETQ. The CDR3 coding sequence is TGCGCCAGCAGCGTAAACAGGGGATCTGGAAACACCATATATTTT. Protein sequence: CASSVNRGSGNTIYF.

The chain is built from TRBV2 and TRBJ2-1; 12 nucleotides line up with TRBD2. The CDR3 extends over 16 amino acids. The ends lost 11 bases at V and 10 bases at J; junction bases unmatched: 18. The germline gives CDR1 SNHLY, CDR2 FYNNEI. CDR3 residues: CAGDVASGRGLNEQFF. In DNA, the CDR3 is TGTGCCGGCGACGTAGCTAGCGGGAGGGGATTGAACGAGCAGTTCTTC. Full variable domain (outside the CDR3, taken from reference TRBV2 and TRBJ2-1): EPEVTQTPSHQVTQMGQEVILRCVPISNHLYFYWYRQILGQKVEFLVSFYNNEISEKSEIFDDQFSVERPDGSNFTLKIRSTKLEDSAMYFCAGDVASGRGLNEQFFGPGTRLTVL.

V and J are TRBV14 and TRBJ1-3; tentative D call: TRBD1 (6 bases). The CDR3 length is 12 residues. Trimming removed 6 bases at V and 8 bases at J, with 11 bases between. CDR1 is SGHDN and CDR2 is FVKESK in the germline V gene. CDR3 DNA: TGTGCCAGCAGTCAACAGGGTCACACCATATATTTT. Protein sequence: CASSQQGHTIYF.

The chain combines TRBV7-9 with TRBJ2-5; D possibly matches TRBD1 or TRBD2 (5 bases each). The CDR3 has 15 amino acids. Germline assignment: CDR1 SEHNR and CDR2 FQNEAQ (reference sequence). Trimming shortened V by 5 bases and J by 4 bases, and 17 bases separated the two germline ends. The CDR3 here is CASSRQRGGIETQYF. The CDR3 DNA reads TGTGCCAGCAGCCGGCAGAGGGGTGGGATAGAGACCCAGTACTTC.

V usage is TRBV7-9 and J usage is TRBJ2-1; 11 bases agree with TRBD2. Germline V CDR1 and CDR2: SEHNR, FQNEAQ (reference sequence). The CDR3 sequence is 15 residues long. The J segment lost 5 bases and the V segment lost 7 bases, leaving 7 bases of the junction unmatched. CDR3 loop: CASNRGLAENNEQFF. The CDR3 DNA reads TGTGCCAGCAACAGGGGACTAGCGGAAAACAATGAGCAGTTCTTC.

This clone was counted between two and nine times. The rearrangement joins TRBV4-1 to TRBJ1-2, with D uncertain. From germline, CDR1 is MGHRA and CDR2 YSYEKL. This CDR3 contains 17 residues. With 0 bases removed from V and 3 bases from J, the gap between germline ends came to 17 bases. CDR3 coding DNA: TGCGCCAGCAGCCAAGATTCTTTGGGAGTCCCCGACTATGGCTACACCTTC. The encoded protein is CASSQDSLGVPDYGYTF.

The genes are TRBV5-1 and TRBJ2-7, with D possibly TRBD2 on 5 matching bases. The V gene lost 4 bases and the J gene lost 0 bases, with 17 bases spanning the gap. CDR1 is SGHRS, CDR2 YFSETQ, per germline. The CDR3 spans 16 residues. The CDR3 DNA is TGCGCCAGCAGCCCCCGGCCCAAAGGGAGCTCCTACGAGCAGTACTTC. As protein: CASSPRPKGSSYEQYF.

This chain connects TRBV19 to TRBJ1-2; possibly TRBD1 for D (6 bases). In germline, CDR1 is LNHDA, CDR2 SQIVND (reference sequence). The CDR3 has 15 amino acids. The V and J ends lost 4 bases and 0 bases respectively, with 12 bases between them. CDR3 DNA sequence: TGTGCCAGTAGTACTGGACAGTTAGCTAACTATGGCTACACCTTC. Protein sequence: CASSTGQLANYGYTF.

V is TRBV5-1 and J is TRBJ2-7; D remains unclear. There are 14 residues in the CDR3. The germline V gene has CDR1 SGHRS and CDR2 YFSETQ. Trimming removed 0 bases from V and 3 bases from J, with 10 bases in between. The CDR3 coding sequence is TGCGCCAGCAGCTTGGCCGAGGTGGGCTACGAGCAGTACTTC. This translates into CASSLAEVGYEQYF.

The J gene is TRBJ2-3, the V gene TRBV5-4; 8 nucleotides agree with TRBD1. Germline CDR1 SGHNT, CDR2 YYREEE (reference sequence). The trim removed 2 bases at V and 8 bases at J, leaving 4 bases unmatched. The CDR3 length is 13 residues. Written as DNA, the CDR3 is TGTGCCAGCAGCTTAGACAGGGGCGGTACGCAGTATTTT. Amino acid sequence: CASSLDRGGTQYF.

V usage is TRBV9 and J usage is TRBJ2-7; 7 nucleotides match TRBD2. Trimming removed 4 bases from V and 1 base from J; junction bases left unmatched: 5. The CDR3 is 14 residues long. Germline CDR1 is SGDLS and CDR2 is YYNGEE. The CDR3 coding sequence is TGTGCCAGCAGCACACTGGGAGGGTCCTACGAGCAGTACTTC. It yields the protein CASSTLGGSYEQYF.

This clone was seen only a few times. The chain uses TRBV27 and TRBJ2-7; D gene uncertain. The CDR3 consists of 13 residues. V was trimmed by 1 base and J by 6 bases, leaving 10 bases between them. Germline loops: CDR1 MNHEY, CDR2 SMNVEV (reference sequence). CDR3 sequence reads: CASSLWPRLEQYF. Written as DNA, the CDR3 is TGTGCCAGCAGTTTATGGCCCCGGCTCGAGCAGTACTTC.

This chain links TRBV18 with TRBJ2-1, with TRBD2 matching 14 bases. The CDR3 is 17 residues long. CDR1 is KGHSH, CDR2 LQKENI, per germline. V shed 2 bases, J shed 5 bases, and the junction held 5 bases outside the gene matches. The CDR3, as DNA: TGTGCCAGCTCACCAGGGACTAGCGGGGGCCTGGACAATGAGCAGTTCTTC. Its protein product is CASSPGTSGGLDNEQFF.

The chain is built from TRBV5-5 and TRBJ2-2, with D maybe TRBD1 (6 bases). Germline CDR1 SGHKS, CDR2 YYEKEE (reference sequence). The CDR3 is made up of 15 amino acids. Trimming took off 0 bases at V and 6 bases at J, with 12 bases between the two ends. The CDR3 is CASSLVYRAAGELFF. The DNA of the CDR3 is TGTGCCAGCAGCTTGGTCTACAGGGCGGCCGGGGAGCTGTTTTTT.

The chain has TRBV7-9 and TRBJ2-3; 11 nucleotides match TRBD1. This CDR3 is built from 16 residues. Germline values: CDR1 SEHNR, CDR2 FQNEAQ (reference sequence). The ends lost 6 bases at V and 2 bases at J; junction bases unmatched: 7. The CDR3 loop is CASRHRDRGFTDTQYF. Here the CDR3 DNA reads TGTGCCAGCAGACACCGGGACAGGGGGTTCACAGATACGCAGTATTTT.

V usage is TRBV19 and J usage is TRBJ2-5, with 8 bases lining up with TRBD2. After removal of 6 bases from V and 2 bases from J, the junction contained 2 bases not matched to a gene. The germline V gene has CDR1 LNHDA and CDR2 SQIVND (reference sequence). The CDR3 totals 13 residues. Here the CDR3 DNA reads TGTGCCAGTAGACTAGCGGTACAAGAGACCCAGTACTTC. Encoded protein: CASRLAVQETQYF.

CDR3 DNA: TGTGCCAGCAGCATTACAGGGGAGCAGCCCCAGCATTTT. Residues: CASSITGEQPQHF. The gene calls are TRBV7-2 and TRBJ1-5; 7 nucleotides agree with TRBD1. Germline V CDR1 and CDR2: SGHTA, FQGNSA. CDR3 size: 13 residues. V shed 5 bases and J 7 bases; nucleotides not matched to a gene: 5.